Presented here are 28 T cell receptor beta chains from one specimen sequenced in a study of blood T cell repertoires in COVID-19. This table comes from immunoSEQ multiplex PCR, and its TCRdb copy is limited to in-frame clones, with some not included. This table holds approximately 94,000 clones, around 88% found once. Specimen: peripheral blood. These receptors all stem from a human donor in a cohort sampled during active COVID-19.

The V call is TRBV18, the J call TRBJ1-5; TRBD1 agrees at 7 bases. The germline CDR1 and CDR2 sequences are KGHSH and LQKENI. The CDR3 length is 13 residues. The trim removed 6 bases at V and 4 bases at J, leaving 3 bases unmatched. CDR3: CASSQDRNQPQHF. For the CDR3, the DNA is TGTGCCAGCTCCCAGGACAGGAATCAGCCCCAGCATTTT.

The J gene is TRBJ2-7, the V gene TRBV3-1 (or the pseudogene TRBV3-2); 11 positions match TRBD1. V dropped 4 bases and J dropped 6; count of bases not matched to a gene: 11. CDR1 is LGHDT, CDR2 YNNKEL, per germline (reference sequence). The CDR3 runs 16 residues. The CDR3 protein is CASSPPRTGGSGEQYF. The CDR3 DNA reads TGTGCCAGCAGCCCCCCCCGGACAGGGGGCTCGGGCGAGCAGTACTTC.

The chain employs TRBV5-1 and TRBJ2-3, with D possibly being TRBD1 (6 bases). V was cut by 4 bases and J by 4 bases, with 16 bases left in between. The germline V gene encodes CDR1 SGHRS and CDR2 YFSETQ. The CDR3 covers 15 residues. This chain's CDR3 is CASSPPGHESDTQYF. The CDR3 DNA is TGCGCCAGCAGCCCTCCGGGACACGAATCAGATACGCAGTATTTT. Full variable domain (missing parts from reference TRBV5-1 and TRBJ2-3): KAGVTQTPRYLIKTRGQQVTLSCSPISGHRSVSWYQQTPGQGLQFLFEYFSETQRNKGNFPGRFSGRQFSNSRSEMNVSTLELGDSALYLCASSPPGHESDTQYFGPGTRLTVL.

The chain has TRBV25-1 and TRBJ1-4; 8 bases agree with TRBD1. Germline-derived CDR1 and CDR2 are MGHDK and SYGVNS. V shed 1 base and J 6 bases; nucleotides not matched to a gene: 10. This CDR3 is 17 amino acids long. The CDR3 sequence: CASSESYPRQGHEKLFF. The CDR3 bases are TGTGCCAGCAGTGAATCCTATCCCCGACAGGGGCATGAAAAACTGTTTTTT. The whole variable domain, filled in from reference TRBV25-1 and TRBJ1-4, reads EADIYQTPRYLVIGTGKKITLECSQTMGHDKMYWYQQDPGMELHLIHYSYGVNSTEKGDLSSESTVSRIRTEHFPLTLESARPSHTSQYLCASSESYPRQGHEKLFFGSGTQLSVL.

In nucleotides, the CDR3 is TGTGCCAGCAGCTTTATAGCAGCGGTAAACACCGGGGAGCTGTTTTTT. The encoded protein is CASSFIAAVNTGELFF. J is TRBJ2-2 and V is TRBV11-2, with D maybe TRBD2 (5 bases). The germline V and J ends were trimmed by 3 bases and 2 bases, with 13 bases remaining between them. Germline V gene data show CDR1 as SGHAT and CDR2 as FQNNGV. The CDR3 runs 16 residues. The full variable domain, its missing parts supplied by reference TRBV11-2 and TRBJ2-2, is EAGVAQSPRYKIIEKRQSVAFWCNPISGHATLYWYQQILGQGPKLLIQFQNNGVVDDSQLPKDRFSAERLKGVDSTLKIQPAKLEDSAVYLCASSFIAAVNTGELFFGEGSRLTVL.

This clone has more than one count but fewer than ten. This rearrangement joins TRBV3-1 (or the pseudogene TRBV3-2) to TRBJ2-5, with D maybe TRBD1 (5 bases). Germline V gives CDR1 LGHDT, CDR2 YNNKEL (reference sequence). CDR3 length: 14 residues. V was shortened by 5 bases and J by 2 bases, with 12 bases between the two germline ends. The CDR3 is CASSAGWGQETQYF. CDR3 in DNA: TGTGCCAGCAGCGCAGGGTGGGGACAAGAGACCCAGTACTTC.

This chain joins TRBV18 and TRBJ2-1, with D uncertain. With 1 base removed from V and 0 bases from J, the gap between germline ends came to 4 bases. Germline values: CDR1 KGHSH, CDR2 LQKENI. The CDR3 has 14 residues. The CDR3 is CASSPQSSYNEQFF. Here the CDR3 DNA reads TGTGCCAGCTCACCACAGAGCTCCTACAATGAGCAGTTCTTC.

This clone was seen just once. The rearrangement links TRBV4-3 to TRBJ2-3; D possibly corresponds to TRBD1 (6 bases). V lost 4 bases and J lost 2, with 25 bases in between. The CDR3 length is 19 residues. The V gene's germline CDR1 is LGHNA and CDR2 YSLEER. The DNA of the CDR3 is TGCGCCAGCAGCCCCCGAGTTCCTGGGACAAACGAAACCACAGATACGCAGTATTTT. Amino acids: CASSPRVPGTNETTDTQYF.

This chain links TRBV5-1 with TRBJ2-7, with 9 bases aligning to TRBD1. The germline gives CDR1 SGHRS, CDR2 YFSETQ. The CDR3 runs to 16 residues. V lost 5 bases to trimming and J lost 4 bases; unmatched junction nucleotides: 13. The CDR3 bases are TGCGCCAGCAGTTTTGCGCCGGGACAGGGTACTTACGAGCAGTACTTC. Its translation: CASSFAPGQGTYEQYF.

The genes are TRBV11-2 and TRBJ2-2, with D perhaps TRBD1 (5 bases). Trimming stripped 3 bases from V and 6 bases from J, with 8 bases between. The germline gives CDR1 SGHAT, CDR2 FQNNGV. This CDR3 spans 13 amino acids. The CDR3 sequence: CASSFLQAGELFF. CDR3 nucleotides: TGTGCCAGCAGCTTTCTACAGGCCGGGGAGCTGTTTTTT.

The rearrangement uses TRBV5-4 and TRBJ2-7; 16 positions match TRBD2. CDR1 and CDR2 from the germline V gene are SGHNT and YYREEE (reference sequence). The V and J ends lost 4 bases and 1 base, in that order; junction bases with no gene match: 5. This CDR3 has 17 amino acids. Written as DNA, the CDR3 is TGTGCCAGCAGCCCGGGACTAGCGGGAGGGCGGTCCTACGAGCAGTACTTC. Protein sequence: CASSPGLAGGRSYEQYF.

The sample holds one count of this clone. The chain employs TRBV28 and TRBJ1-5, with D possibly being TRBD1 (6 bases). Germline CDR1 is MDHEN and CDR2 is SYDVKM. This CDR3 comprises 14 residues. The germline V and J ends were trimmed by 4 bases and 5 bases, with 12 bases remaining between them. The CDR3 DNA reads TGTGCCAGCAGTTCCGGGACACCTTATCAGCCCCAGCATTTT. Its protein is CASSSGTPYQPQHF.

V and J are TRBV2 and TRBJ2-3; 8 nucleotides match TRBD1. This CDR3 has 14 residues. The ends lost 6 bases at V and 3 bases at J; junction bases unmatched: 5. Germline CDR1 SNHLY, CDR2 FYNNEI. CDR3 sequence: CASSRGPTTDTQYF. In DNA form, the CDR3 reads TGTGCCAGCAGCAGGGGGCCCACGACAGATACGCAGTATTTT.

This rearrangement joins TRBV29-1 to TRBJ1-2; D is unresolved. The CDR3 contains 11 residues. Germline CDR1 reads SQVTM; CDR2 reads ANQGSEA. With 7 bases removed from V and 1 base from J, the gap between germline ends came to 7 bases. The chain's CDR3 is CSADYNYGYTF. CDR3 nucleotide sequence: TGCAGCGCGGACTATAACTATGGCTACACCTTC.

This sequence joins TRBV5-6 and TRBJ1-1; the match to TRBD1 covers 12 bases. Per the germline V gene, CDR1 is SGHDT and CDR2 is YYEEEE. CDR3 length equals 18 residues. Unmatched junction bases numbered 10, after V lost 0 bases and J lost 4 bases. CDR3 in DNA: TGTGCCAGCAGCTTGGGCTCCGGGGACAGGGGGCCGGGCACTGAAGCTTTCTTT. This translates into CASSLGSGDRGPGTEAFF. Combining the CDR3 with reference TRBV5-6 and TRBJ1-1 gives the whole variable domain DAGVTQSPTHLIKTRGQQVTLRCSPKSGHDTVSWYQQALGQGPQFIFQYYEEEERQRGNFPDRFSGHQFPNYSSELNVNALLLGDSALYLCASSLGSGDRGPGTEAFFGQGTRLTVV.

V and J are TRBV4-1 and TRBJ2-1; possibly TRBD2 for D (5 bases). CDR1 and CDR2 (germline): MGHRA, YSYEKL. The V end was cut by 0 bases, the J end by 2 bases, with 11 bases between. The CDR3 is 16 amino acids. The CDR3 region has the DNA TGCGCCAGCAGCCAAGAATACGGGGATACCTACAATGAGCAGTTCTTC. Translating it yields CASSQEYGDTYNEQFF.

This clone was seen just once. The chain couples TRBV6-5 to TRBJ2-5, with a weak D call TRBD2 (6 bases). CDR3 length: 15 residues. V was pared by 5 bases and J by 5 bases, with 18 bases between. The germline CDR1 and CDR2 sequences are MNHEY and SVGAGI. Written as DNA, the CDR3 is TGTGCCAGCAGTACGTGGACTACCACCGAGGAGACCCAGTACTTC. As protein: CASSTWTTTEETQYF.

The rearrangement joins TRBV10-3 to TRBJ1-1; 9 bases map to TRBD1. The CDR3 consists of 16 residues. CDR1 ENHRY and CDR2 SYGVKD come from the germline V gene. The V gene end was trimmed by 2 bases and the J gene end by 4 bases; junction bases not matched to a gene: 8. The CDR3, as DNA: TGTGCCATCAGTGAGGTTACAGGGGGCGCGGGCACTGAAGCTTTCTTT. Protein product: CAISEVTGGAGTEAFF.

CDR3 DNA sequence: TGTGCCAGCAGCGTAGGACAGAACAATCAGCCCCAGCATTTT. The encoded protein is CASSVGQNNQPQHF. The chain uses TRBV9 and TRBJ1-5, with D perhaps matching TRBD1 (5 bases). The CDR3 consists of 14 residues. Germline CDR1 SGDLS, CDR2 YYNGEE. V was cut by 0 bases and J by 3 bases, with 7 bases left in between.

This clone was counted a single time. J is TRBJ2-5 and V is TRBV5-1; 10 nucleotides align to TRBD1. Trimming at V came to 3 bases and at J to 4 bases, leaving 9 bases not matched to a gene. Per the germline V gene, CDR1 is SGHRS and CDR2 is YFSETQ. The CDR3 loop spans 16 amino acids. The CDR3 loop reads CASSSQRTGGAETQYF. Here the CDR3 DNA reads TGCGCCAGCAGCTCTCAACGGACAGGGGGGGCAGAGACCCAGTACTTC.

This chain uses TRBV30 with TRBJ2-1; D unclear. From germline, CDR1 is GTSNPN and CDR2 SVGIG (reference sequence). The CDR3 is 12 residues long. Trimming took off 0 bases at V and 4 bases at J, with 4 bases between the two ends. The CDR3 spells CAWSVSYNEQFF. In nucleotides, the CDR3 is TGTGCCTGGAGTGTATCTTACAATGAGCAGTTCTTC. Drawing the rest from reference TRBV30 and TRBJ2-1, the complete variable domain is SQTIHQWPATLVQPVGSPLSLECTVEGTSNPNLYWYRQAAGRGLQLLFYSVGIGQISSEVPQNLSASRPQDRQFILSSKKLLLSDSGFYLCAWSVSYNEQFFGPGTRLTVL.

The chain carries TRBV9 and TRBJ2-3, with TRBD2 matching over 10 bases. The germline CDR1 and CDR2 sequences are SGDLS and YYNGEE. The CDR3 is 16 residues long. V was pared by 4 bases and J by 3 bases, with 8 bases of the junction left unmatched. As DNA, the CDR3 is TGTGCCAGCAGCTCCCGGACTAGCGGAAGAACAGATACGCAGTATTTT. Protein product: CASSSRTSGRTDTQYF.

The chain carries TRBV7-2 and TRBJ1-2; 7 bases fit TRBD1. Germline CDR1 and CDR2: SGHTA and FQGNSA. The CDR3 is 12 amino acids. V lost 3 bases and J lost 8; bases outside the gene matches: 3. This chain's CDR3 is CASSLTGKGYTF. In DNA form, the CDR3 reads TGTGCCAGCAGCTTGACAGGGAAGGGCTACACCTTC.

CDR3 residues: CASSVDGISYEQYF. The DNA for the CDR3 is TGTGCCAGCAGCGTAGACGGGATCTCCTACGAGCAGTACTTC. The chain is built from TRBV9 and TRBJ2-7, with D perhaps TRBD2 (5 bases). This CDR3 is 14 amino acids long. In germline, CDR1 is SGDLS, CDR2 YYNGEE. V was pared by 0 bases and J by 0 bases, with 7 bases between.

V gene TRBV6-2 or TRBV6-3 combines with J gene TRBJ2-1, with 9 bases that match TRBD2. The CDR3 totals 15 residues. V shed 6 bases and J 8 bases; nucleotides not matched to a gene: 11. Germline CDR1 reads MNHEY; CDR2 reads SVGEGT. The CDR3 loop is CASSLGLAPSYEQFF. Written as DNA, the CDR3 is TGTGCCAGCAGCTTAGGACTAGCGCCGAGCTATGAGCAGTTCTTC.

Written as DNA, the CDR3 is TGCGCCAGCAGAGAAGGACAGGGGGCAATGAACACTGAAGCTTTCTTT. This translates into CASREGQGAMNTEAFF. V and J are TRBV5-1 and TRBJ1-1, with 11 bases identical to TRBD1. CDR1 is SGHRS and CDR2 is YFSETQ in the germline V gene. The ends lost 5 bases at V and 0 bases at J; junction bases unmatched: 6. CDR3 size: 16 residues.

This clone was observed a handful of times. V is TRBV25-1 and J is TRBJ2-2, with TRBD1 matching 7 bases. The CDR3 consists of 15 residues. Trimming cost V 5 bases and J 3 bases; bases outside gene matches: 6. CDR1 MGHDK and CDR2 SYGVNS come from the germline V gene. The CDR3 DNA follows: TGTGCCAGCAGTAGTGGACAGGAGGACACCGGGGAGCTGTTTTTT. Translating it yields CASSSGQEDTGELFF.

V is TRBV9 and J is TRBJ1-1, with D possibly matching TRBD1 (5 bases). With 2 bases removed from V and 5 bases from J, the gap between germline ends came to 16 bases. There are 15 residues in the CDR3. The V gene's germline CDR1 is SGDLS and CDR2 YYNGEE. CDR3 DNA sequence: TGTGCCAGCAGCGTTCCAGGGAAGTTGGAAACTGAAGCTTTCTTT. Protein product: CASSVPGKLETEAFF.